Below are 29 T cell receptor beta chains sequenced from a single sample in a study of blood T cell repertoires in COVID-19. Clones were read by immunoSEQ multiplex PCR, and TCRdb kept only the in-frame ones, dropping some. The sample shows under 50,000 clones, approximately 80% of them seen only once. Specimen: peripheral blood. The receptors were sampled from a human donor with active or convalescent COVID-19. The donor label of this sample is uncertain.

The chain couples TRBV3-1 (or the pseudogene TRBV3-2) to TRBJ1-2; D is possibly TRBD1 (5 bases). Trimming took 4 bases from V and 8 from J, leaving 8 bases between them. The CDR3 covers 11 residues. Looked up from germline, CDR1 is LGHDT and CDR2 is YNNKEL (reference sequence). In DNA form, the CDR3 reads TGTGCCAGCAGCCCGGGGGAGGGCTACACCTTC. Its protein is CASSPGEGYTF.

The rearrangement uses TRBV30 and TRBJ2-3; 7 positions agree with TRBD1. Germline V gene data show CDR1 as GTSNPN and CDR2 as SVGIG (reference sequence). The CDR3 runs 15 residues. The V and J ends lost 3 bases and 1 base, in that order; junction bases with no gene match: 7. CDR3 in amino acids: CAWRPGQGGTDTQYF. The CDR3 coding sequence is TGTGCCTGGAGGCCGGGCCAGGGGGGCACAGATACGCAGTATTTT.

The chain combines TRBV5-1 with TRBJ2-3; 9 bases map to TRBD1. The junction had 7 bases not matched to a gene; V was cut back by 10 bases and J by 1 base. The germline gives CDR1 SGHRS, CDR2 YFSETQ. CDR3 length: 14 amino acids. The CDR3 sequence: CASLGDRGTDTQYF. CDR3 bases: TGCGCCTCCCTCGGGGACAGGGGCACAGATACGCAGTATTTT.

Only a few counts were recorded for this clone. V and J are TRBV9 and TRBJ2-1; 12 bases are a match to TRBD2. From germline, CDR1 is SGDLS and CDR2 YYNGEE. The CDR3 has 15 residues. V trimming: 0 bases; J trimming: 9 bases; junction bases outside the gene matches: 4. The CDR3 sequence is CASSVATGLAGEQFF. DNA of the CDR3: TGTGCCAGCAGCGTAGCTACGGGACTAGCGGGTGAGCAGTTCTTC.

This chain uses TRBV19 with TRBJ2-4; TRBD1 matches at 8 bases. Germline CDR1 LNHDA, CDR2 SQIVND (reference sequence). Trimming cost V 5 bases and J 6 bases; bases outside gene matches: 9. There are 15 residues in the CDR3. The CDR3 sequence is CASSLQGGVGNIQYF. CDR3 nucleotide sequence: TGTGCCAGTAGTTTACAGGGGGGTGTGGGAAACATTCAGTACTTC.

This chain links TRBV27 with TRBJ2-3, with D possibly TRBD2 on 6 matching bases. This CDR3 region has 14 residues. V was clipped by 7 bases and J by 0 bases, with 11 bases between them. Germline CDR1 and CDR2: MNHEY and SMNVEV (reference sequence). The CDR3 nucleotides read TGTGCCAGCACCAGAGCGGGTAGCACAGATACGCAGTATTTT. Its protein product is CASTRAGSTDTQYF.

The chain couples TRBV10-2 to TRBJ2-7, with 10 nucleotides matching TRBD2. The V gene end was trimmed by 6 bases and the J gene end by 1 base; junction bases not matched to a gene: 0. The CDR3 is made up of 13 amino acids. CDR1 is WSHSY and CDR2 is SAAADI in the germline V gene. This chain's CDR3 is CASRTSGSYEQYF. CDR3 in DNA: TGCGCCAGCAGGACTAGCGGGTCCTACGAGCAGTACTTC.

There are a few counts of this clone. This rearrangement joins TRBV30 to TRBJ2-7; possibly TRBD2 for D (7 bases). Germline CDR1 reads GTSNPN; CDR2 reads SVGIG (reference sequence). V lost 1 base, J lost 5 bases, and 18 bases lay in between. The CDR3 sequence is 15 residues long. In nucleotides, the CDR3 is TGTGCCTGGAGTGCGGGGGGCGGGAGCTTCAACGAGCAGTACTTC. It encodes CAWSAGGGSFNEQYF. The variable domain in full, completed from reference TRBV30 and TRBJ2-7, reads SQTIHQWPATLVQPVGSPLSLECTVEGTSNPNLYWYRQAAGRGLQLLFYSVGIGQISSEVPQNLSASRPQDRQFILSSKKLLLSDSGFYLCAWSAGGGSFNEQYFGPGTRLTVT.

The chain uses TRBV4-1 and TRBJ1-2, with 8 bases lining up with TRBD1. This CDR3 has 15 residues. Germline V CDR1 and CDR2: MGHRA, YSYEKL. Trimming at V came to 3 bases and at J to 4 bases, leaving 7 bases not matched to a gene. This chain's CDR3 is CASSQMTGALYGYTF. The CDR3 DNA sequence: TGCGCCAGCAGCCAGATGACAGGGGCCCTCTATGGCTACACCTTC.

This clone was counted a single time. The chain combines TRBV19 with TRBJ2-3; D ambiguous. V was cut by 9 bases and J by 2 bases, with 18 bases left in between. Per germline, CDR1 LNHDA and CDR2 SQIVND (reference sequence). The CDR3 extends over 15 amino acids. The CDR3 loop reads CASSIKPSYTDTQYF. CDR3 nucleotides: TGTGCCAGCTCCATTAAGCCTTCTTACACAGATACGCAGTATTTT.

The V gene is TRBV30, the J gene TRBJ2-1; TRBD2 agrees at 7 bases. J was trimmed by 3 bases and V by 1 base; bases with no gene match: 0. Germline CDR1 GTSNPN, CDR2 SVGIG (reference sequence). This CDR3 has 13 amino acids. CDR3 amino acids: CAWSERGYNEQFF. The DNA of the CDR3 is TGTGCCTGGAGTGAGCGGGGCTACAATGAGCAGTTCTTC.

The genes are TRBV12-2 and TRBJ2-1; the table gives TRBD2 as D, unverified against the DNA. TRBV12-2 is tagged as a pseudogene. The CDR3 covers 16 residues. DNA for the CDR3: TGTGCAAGTCGCCGGGGAGGGGCGACCTTCTACAATGAGCAGTTCTTC. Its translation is CASRRGGATFYNEQFF.

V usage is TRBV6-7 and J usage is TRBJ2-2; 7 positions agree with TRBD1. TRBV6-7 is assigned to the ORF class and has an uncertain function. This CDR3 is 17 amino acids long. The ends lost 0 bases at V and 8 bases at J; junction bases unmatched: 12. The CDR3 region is CASSYSPPGTAKGELFF. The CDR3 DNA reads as TGTGCCAGCAGTTACTCGCCTCCCGGGACAGCAAAGGGGGAGCTGTTTTTT.

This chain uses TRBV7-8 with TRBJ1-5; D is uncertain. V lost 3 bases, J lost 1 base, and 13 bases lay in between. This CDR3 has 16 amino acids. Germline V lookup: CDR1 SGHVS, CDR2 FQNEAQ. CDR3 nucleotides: TGTGCCAGCAGCTTCGGGTATACGCTAAGCAATCAGCCCCAGCATTTT. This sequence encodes CASSFGYTLSNQPQHF.

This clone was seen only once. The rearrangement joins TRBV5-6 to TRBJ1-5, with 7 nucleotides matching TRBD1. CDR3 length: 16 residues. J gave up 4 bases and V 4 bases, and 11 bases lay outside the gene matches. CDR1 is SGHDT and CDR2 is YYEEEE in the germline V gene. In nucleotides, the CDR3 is TGTGCCAGCAGCGTGAAACAGGGGCCCTCTAATCAGCCCCAGCATTTT. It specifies CASSVKQGPSNQPQHF.

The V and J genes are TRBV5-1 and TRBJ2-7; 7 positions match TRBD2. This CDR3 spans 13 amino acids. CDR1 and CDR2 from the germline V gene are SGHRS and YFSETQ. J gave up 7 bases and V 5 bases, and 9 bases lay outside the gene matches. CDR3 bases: TGCGCCAGCAGTCAAGCGGGACTTATGGAGCAGTACTTC. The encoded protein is CASSQAGLMEQYF.

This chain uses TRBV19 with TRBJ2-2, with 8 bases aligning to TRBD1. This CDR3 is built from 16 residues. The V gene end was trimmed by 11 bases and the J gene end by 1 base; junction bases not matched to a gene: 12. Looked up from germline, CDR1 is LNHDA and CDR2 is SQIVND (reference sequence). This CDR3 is CACTRTGTGNTGELFF. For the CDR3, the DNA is TGTGCCTGCACCCGGACCGGGACAGGGAACACCGGGGAGCTGTTTTTT.

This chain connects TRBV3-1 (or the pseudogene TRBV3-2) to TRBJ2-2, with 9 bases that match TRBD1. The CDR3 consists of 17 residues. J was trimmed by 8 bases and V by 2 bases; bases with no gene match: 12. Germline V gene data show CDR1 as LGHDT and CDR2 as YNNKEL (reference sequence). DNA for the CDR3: TGTGCCAGCAGCCAACTTATTTTACAGGGGGCGTCAGGGGAGCTGTTTTTT. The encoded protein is CASSQLILQGASGELFF.

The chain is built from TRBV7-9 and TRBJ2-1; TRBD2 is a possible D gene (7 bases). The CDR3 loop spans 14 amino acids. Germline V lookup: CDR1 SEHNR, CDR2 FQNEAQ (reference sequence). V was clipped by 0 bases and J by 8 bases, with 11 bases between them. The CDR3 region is CASSLAGGPDEQFF. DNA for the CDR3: TGTGCCAGCAGCTTAGCCGGGGGGCCGGATGAGCAGTTCTTC. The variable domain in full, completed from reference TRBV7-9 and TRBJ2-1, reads DTGVSQNPRHKITKRGQNVTFRCDPISEHNRLYWYRQTLGQGPEFLTYFQNEAQLEKSRLLSDRFSAERPKGSFSTLEIQRTEQGDSAMYLCASSLAGGPDEQFFGPGTRLTVL.

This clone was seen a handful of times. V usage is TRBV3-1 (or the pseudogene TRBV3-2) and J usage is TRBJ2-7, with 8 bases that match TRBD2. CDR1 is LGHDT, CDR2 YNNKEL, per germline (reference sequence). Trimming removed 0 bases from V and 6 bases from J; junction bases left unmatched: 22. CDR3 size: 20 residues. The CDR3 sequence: CASSQDRGGPPRALGSEQYF. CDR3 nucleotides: TGTGCCAGCAGCCAAGATCGGGGGGGCCCACCCAGAGCCTTAGGCTCCGAGCAGTACTTC.

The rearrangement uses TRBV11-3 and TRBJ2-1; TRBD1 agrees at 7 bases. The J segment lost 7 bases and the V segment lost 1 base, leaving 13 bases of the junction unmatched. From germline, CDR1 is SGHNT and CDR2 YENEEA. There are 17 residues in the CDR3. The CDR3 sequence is CASSLGSQGVEGNEQFF. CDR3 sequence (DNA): TGTGCCAGCAGCTTAGGCTCCCAGGGGGTAGAGGGGAATGAGCAGTTCTTC.

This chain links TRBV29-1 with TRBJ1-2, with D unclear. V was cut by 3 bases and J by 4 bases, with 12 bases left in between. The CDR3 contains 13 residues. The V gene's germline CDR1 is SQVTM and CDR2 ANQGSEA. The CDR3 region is CSVDGSGIYGYTF. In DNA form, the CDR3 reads TGCAGCGTTGATGGGTCGGGGATCTATGGCTACACCTTC.

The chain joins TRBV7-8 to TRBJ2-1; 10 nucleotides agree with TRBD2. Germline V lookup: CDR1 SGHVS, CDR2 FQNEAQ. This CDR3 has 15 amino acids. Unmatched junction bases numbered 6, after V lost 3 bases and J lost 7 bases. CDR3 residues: CASSLGAGGVNEQFF. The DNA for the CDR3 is TGTGCCAGCAGCTTGGGAGCGGGAGGGGTGAATGAGCAGTTCTTC.

The CDR3 region is CASDRGAGNSPLHF. The CDR3 nucleotides read TGTGCCAGCGATCGTGGGGCCGGTAATTCACCCCTCCACTTT. The chain couples TRBV5-6 to TRBJ1-6, with D possibly TRBD1 on 5 matching bases. The CDR3 runs 14 residues. Germline V gene lookup returns CDR1 SGHDT and CDR2 YYEEEE. The ends were cut back, 7 bases at V and 6 bases at J, with 14 bases in the middle.

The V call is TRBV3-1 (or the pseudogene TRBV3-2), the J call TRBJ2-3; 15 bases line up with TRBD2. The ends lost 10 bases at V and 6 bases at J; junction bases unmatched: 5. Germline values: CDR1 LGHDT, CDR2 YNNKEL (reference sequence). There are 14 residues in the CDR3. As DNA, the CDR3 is TGTGCCACCCGGACTAGCGGGAGGGCGGATACGCAGTATTTT. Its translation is CATRTSGRADTQYF.

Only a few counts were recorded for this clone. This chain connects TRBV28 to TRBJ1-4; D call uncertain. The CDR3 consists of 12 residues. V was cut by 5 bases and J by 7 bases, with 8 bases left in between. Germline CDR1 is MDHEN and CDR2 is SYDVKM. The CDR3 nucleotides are TGTGCCAGCAGTAATGGGCTTGAAAAACTGTTTTTT. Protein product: CASSNGLEKLFF.

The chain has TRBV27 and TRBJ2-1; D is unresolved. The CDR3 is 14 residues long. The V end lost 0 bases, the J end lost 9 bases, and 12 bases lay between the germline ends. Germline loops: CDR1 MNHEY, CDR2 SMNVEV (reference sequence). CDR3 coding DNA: TGTGCCAGCAGTTTATCGGCTAGATTTGTTGAGCAGTTCTTC. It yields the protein CASSLSARFVEQFF.

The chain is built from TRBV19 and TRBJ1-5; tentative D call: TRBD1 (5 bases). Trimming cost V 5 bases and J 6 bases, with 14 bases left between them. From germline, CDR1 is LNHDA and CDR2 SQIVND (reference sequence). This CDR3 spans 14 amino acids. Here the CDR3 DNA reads TGTGCCAGTAGTCGCAGGGCGAACCTTCAGCCCCAGCATTTT. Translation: CASSRRANLQPQHF.

The CDR3 DNA reads TGTGCCAGCAGCACCCTTAGGGGAAGTACAACTGAAGCTTTCTTT. Amino acid sequence: CASSTLRGSTTEAFF. The chain recombines TRBV21-1 with TRBJ1-1; the DNA was not compared with TRBD1, the D call given in the table. TRBV21-1 is reported as a pseudogene. CDR3 size: 15 residues.